The 31 T cell receptor beta chains given below trace back to one sample, sequenced in a study of beta chain features in type 1 diabetes. Expressed TCRB transcripts were sequenced, since all the RNA that had been isolated was reverse transcribed. Sequencing was performed with immunoSEQ multiplex PCR; in TCRdb, only in-frame clones are kept and a portion is missing. The repertoire holds about 140,000 clones, with roughly 10% as singletons. Sequencing was performed on central memory CD4+ T cells from blood. The receptors shown here come from a woman aged 40 to 49 in good health.

In this sample, this clone turned up a few times. V and J are TRBV6-5 and TRBJ2-3, with a possible D match to TRBD2 (6 bases). The ends were cut back, 6 bases at V and 6 bases at J, with 16 bases in the middle. CDR3 length equals 14 residues. Germline-derived CDR1 and CDR2 are MNHEY and SVGAGI. CDR3: CASSRLVIADTQYF. CDR3 coding DNA: TGTGCCAGCAGCAGACTAGTTATTGCGGATACGCAGTATTTT.

In its sample, this clone was seen many times. The chain couples TRBV14 to TRBJ2-5; TRBD2 might be the D (5 bases). The CDR3 runs to 13 residues. Per the germline V gene, CDR1 is SGHDN and CDR2 is FVKESK. Trimming removed 3 bases at V and 7 bases at J, with 12 bases between. Written as DNA, the CDR3 is TGTGCCAGCAGCCAGGAACGGGCGGGGACCCAGTACTTC. Amino acids: CASSQERAGTQYF.

A few counts support this clone. V gene TRBV5-8 combines with J gene TRBJ2-3; 9 bases map to TRBD1. V was clipped by 1 base and J by 0 bases; unmatched bases: 6. This CDR3 has 17 amino acids. The germline V gene has CDR1 SGHTS and CDR2 YDEGEE. CDR3 nucleotides: TGTGCCAGCAGCTTGTACCCGGGACAGGGAAGCACAGATACGCAGTATTTT. Protein product: CASSLYPGQGSTDTQYF.

In this sample, this clone turned up a few times. The rearrangement links TRBV29-1 to TRBJ2-3; 7 positions agree with TRBD1. The CDR3 covers 14 residues. Germline values: CDR1 SQVTM, CDR2 ANQGSEA. The V and J ends lost 6 bases and 5 bases, in that order; junction bases with no gene match: 11. This chain's CDR3 is CSVAPGQIKDTQYF. The CDR3 DNA follows: TGCAGCGTAGCTCCGGGACAGATCAAAGATACGCAGTATTTT.

Only a few counts were recorded for this clone. The chain is built from TRBV7-9 and TRBJ2-5; D possibly corresponds to TRBD2 (5 bases). The germline V and J ends were trimmed by 2 bases and 0 bases, with 16 bases remaining between them. Germline V gene sequence: CDR1 SEHNR, CDR2 FQNEAQ (reference sequence). The CDR3 covers 17 residues. The CDR3 spells CASSLWSGSSYQETQYF. The CDR3 bases are TGTGCCAGCAGCTTATGGTCGGGGAGCTCATACCAAGAGACCCAGTACTTC.

This clone was detected only a few times. The V and J genes are TRBV5-1 and TRBJ1-2; TRBD1 agrees at 9 bases. CDR3 length: 14 amino acids. The germline CDR1 and CDR2 sequences are SGHRS and YFSETQ. Unmatched junction bases numbered 6, after V lost 5 bases and J lost 4 bases. This CDR3 is CASSRDRDLYGYTF. In DNA, the CDR3 is TGCGCCAGCAGTCGGGACAGGGACCTCTATGGCTACACCTTC.

The table lists this clone with many counts. The chain employs TRBV29-1 and TRBJ2-2; D may be TRBD1 (6 bases). Germline-derived CDR1 and CDR2 are SQVTM and ANQGSEA. Trimming cost V 3 bases and J 8 bases, with 10 bases left between them. This CDR3 is built from 12 residues. For the CDR3, the DNA is TGCAGCGTTGAGGGGGCCAGGGGGGAGCTGTTTTTT. It encodes CSVEGARGELFF.

The V gene is TRBV2, the J gene TRBJ1-2; the D gene is possibly TRBD1 (6 bases). The CDR3 has 15 amino acids. Germline CDR1 and CDR2: SNHLY and FYNNEI. Trimming left V 6 bases short and J 7 bases short, with 21 bases between. As DNA, the CDR3 is TGTGCCAGCAGCGGGGCGGGGAGGGGGTCGAGTGGCTACACCTTC. Its translation is CASSGAGRGSSGYTF.

The table lists this clone with many counts. The chain combines TRBV6-6 with TRBJ1-6, with 11 nucleotides matching TRBD1. Germline V gene data show CDR1 as MNHNY and CDR2 as SVGAGI (reference sequence). The CDR3 is 15 amino acids. The J segment lost 7 bases and the V segment lost 5 bases, leaving 4 bases of the junction unmatched. This chain's CDR3 is CASSARDRGNSPLHF. The CDR3 DNA reads as TGTGCCAGCAGTGCCCGGGACAGGGGGAATTCACCCCTCCACTTT.

This clone was counted only a few times. This chain connects TRBV5-1 to TRBJ2-1; the D is unclear. The V end was cut by 0 bases, the J end by 0 bases, with 7 bases between. The CDR3 extends over 15 amino acids. CDR1 SGHRS and CDR2 YFSETQ come from the germline V gene. As DNA, the CDR3 is TGCGCCAGCAGCTTGGTTAGAAGCTCCTACAATGAGCAGTTCTTC. It translates to CASSLVRSSYNEQFF. Filled out from reference TRBV5-1 and TRBJ2-1, the complete variable domain reads KAGVTQTPRYLIKTRGQQVTLSCSPISGHRSVSWYQQTPGQGLQFLFEYFSETQRNKGNFPGRFSGRQFSNSRSEMNVSTLELGDSALYLCASSLVRSSYNEQFFGPGTRLTVL.

This clone was seen a few times. V is TRBV7-2 and J is TRBJ2-7; D is uncertain. Germline loops: CDR1 SGHTA, CDR2 FQGNSA. Trimming removed 5 bases from V and 2 bases from J, with 10 bases in between. CDR3 length: 13 residues. The CDR3 DNA sequence: TGTGCCAGCAGCCCGGCTGGGCCCTACGAGCAGTACTTC. Translating gives CASSPAGPYEQYF. Using reference TRBV7-2 and TRBJ2-7 for the parts outside the CDR3, the full variable domain is GAGVSQSPSNKVTEKGKDVELRCDPISGHTALYWYRQSLGQGLEFLIYFQGNSAPDKSGLPSDRFSAERTGGSVSTLTIQRTQQEDSAVYLCASSPAGPYEQYFGPGTRLTVT.

J is TRBJ1-1 and V is TRBV4-1, with D maybe TRBD1 (6 bases). The CDR3 runs 14 residues. Trimming stripped 4 bases from V and 0 bases from J, with 9 bases between. Germline values: CDR1 MGHRA, CDR2 YSYEKL. In DNA form, the CDR3 reads TGCGCCAGCAGCCCTGGACAGATGAACACTGAAGCTTTCTTT. It codes for CASSPGQMNTEAFF.

This clone has a handful of counts. V and J are TRBV21-1 and TRBJ2-7; the table calls TRBD1, which could not be checked here. TRBV21-1 is annotated as a pseudogene. The CDR3 spans 17 residues. For the CDR3, the DNA is TGTGCCAGCAGCAAAGCGCTTTCGAGACAGGGACGCTACGAGCAGTACTTC. This encodes CASSKALSRQGRYEQYF.

This rearrangement joins TRBV11-2 to TRBJ2-4, with a possible D match to TRBD2 (5 bases). The CDR3 spans 13 residues. V was shortened by 8 bases and J by 5 bases, with 13 bases between the two germline ends. Germline values: CDR1 SGHAT, CDR2 FQNNGV. CDR3 DNA: TGTGCCAGCCGACCCCTGGGAGAAAACATTCAGTACTTC. It is translated as CASRPLGENIQYF.

Only a few counts were recorded for this clone. Here the CDR3 DNA reads TGTGCCAGTAAGGATCGGACTTCGATAGGCACGATCTATGGCTACACCTTC. Its protein product is CASKDRTSIGTIYGYTF. The rearrangement joins TRBV19 to TRBJ1-2; no definite D call. Between the trimmed V and J ends, which lost 7 bases and 4 bases, there was a span of 25 bases. Germline CDR1 LNHDA, CDR2 SQIVND (reference sequence). The CDR3 totals 17 residues.

In its sample, this clone was seen a few times. The chain has TRBV6-5 and TRBJ1-1; D is perhaps TRBD1 (5 bases). The CDR3 is 16 amino acids. V was clipped by 2 bases and J by 1 base, with 14 bases between them. Per germline, CDR1 MNHEY and CDR2 SVGAGI. As DNA, the CDR3 is TGTGCCAGCAGTTACCGGGGGGGATTTGGGAACACTGAAGCTTTCTTT. Translation: CASSYRGGFGNTEAFF.

The chain has TRBV5-6 and TRBJ2-5; no clear D gene. This CDR3 contains 13 residues. V lost 1 base to trimming and J lost 0 bases, with 4 bases between them. From germline, CDR1 is SGHDT and CDR2 YYEEEE. For the CDR3, the DNA is TGTGCCAGCAGCTTGCCGGACCAAGAGACCCAGTACTTC. This sequence encodes CASSLPDQETQYF.

In this sample, this clone turned up a few times. CDR3 bases: TGTGCCATAGCGGCTACAGATACGCAGTATTTT. Protein sequence: CAIAATDTQYF. The chain employs TRBV10-3 and TRBJ2-3; a weak D match, TRBD2 (5 bases). The germline V gene has CDR1 ENHRY and CDR2 SYGVKD. Trimming took off 9 bases at V and 3 bases at J, with 7 bases between the two ends. This CDR3 is 11 amino acids long.

This clone showed up many times. The chain combines TRBV29-1 with TRBJ1-1; 9 bases line up with TRBD1. Germline V gene lookup returns CDR1 SQVTM and CDR2 ANQGSEA. The CDR3 is 13 amino acids. V was clipped by 3 bases and J by 7 bases; unmatched bases: 6. CDR3 residues: CSVDPRDRVEAFF. CDR3 nucleotide sequence: TGCAGCGTTGACCCCCGGGACAGGGTTGAAGCTTTCTTT.

Many counts were recorded for this clone. The chain has TRBV5-6 and TRBJ1-6; no firm D call. The germline V gene encodes CDR1 SGHDT and CDR2 YYEEEE. The CDR3 has 12 amino acids. V was shortened by 0 bases and J by 14 bases, with 9 bases between the two germline ends. The CDR3 spells CASSLARETLHF. The CDR3 DNA sequence: TGTGCCAGCAGCTTGGCCCGAGAGACCCTCCACTTT. The entire variable domain, with the rest obtained from reference TRBV5-6 and TRBJ1-6, is as follows: DAGVTQSPTHLIKTRGQQVTLRCSPKSGHDTVSWYQQALGQGPQFIFQYYEEEERQRGNFPDRFSGHQFPNYSSELNVNALLLGDSALYLCASSLARETLHFGNGTRLTVT.

This clone was detected only a few times. This chain links TRBV20-1 with TRBJ2-7; D is uncertain. The CDR3 has 11 amino acids. Germline CDR1 reads DFQATT; CDR2 reads SNEGSKA (reference sequence). V was shortened by 5 bases and J by 3 bases, with 8 bases between the two germline ends. The CDR3 DNA sequence: TGCAGTGCTCACTCCCACTACGAGCAGTACTTC. This sequence encodes CSAHSHYEQYF.

The table lists this clone with a few counts. The chain combines TRBV7-9 with TRBJ1-4; D might be TRBD1 (6 bases). The V end was cut by 5 bases, the J end by 7 bases, with 23 bases between. Germline values: CDR1 SEHNR, CDR2 FQNEAQ (reference sequence). The CDR3 has 17 amino acids. The CDR3 DNA follows: TGTGCCAGCAGCAAAACGGGGGGGCCGTTCGGAAGTGAAAAACTGTTTTTT. This encodes CASSKTGGPFGSEKLFF.

This chain links TRBV18 with TRBJ1-3, with a tentative D call TRBD1 (5 bases). The germline CDR1 and CDR2 sequences are KGHSH and LQKENI. V lost 5 bases and J 2 bases, leaving 19 bases between the germline ends. The CDR3 covers 17 residues. The CDR3 here is CASSSIPGPRAGNTIYF. The CDR3 DNA is TGTGCCAGCTCATCGATTCCGGGCCCCAGGGCTGGAAACACCATATATTTT.

The CDR3 loop is CSPAPGNEQFF. As DNA, the CDR3 is TGCTCCCCCGCCCCAGGGAATGAGCAGTTCTTC. V gene TRBV20-1 combines with J gene TRBJ2-1, with D possibly TRBD1 on 5 matching bases. Germline V gives CDR1 DFQATT, CDR2 SNEGSKA (reference sequence). The CDR3 loop spans 11 amino acids.

The chain carries TRBV18 and TRBJ2-7; 10 positions match TRBD1. Trimming removed 3 bases from V and 1 base from J; junction bases left unmatched: 9. This CDR3 spans 17 amino acids. Germline V lookup: CDR1 KGHSH, CDR2 LQKENI. The CDR3 is CASSPRARDRGSYEQYF. The DNA of the CDR3 is TGTGCCAGCTCACCGAGAGCACGGGACAGGGGTTCCTACGAGCAGTACTTC.

The V call is TRBV29-1, the J call TRBJ2-1, with 11 nucleotides matching TRBD1. The germline gives CDR1 SQVTM, CDR2 ANQGSEA. Losses at the gene ends were 7 bases for V and 3 bases for J; bases not matched to a gene: 8. This CDR3 is built from 15 residues. CDR3 bases: TGCAGCGCTCGCCCCGGGACAGGGGGCTACAATGAGCAGTTCTTC. Protein: CSARPGTGGYNEQFF.

The genes are TRBV6-1 and TRBJ2-2, with 8 bases identical to TRBD2. Unmatched junction bases numbered 5, after V lost 8 bases and J lost 6 bases. The germline gives CDR1 MNHNS, CDR2 SASEGT. This CDR3 contains 13 residues. CDR3 coding DNA: TGTGCCAGCGGGTTAGCGGGATCCGGGGAGCTGTTTTTT. Its translation is CASGLAGSGELFF.

Only one count was recorded for this clone. V gene TRBV10-1 combines with J gene TRBJ2-7; 7 nucleotides align to TRBD1. The germline gives CDR1 WNHNN, CDR2 SYGVQD (reference sequence). The J segment lost 8 bases and the V segment lost 5 bases, leaving 12 bases of the junction unmatched. There are 14 residues in the CDR3. The CDR3 reads CASSTGTDPTKQYF. CDR3 sequence (DNA): TGCGCCAGCAGTACCGGGACAGACCCTACGAAGCAGTACTTC.

V and J are TRBV18 and TRBJ2-3; TRBD1 is a possible D gene (5 bases). V was shortened by 4 bases and J by 1 base, with 9 bases between the two germline ends. Germline assignment: CDR1 KGHSH and CDR2 LQKENI. The CDR3 is 14 amino acids. CDR3 amino acids: CASSLDRGTDTQYF. CDR3 in DNA: TGTGCCAGCTCACTAGACAGAGGCACAGATACGCAGTATTTT.

The chain links TRBV19 to TRBJ1-2; D uncertain. CDR3 size: 14 residues. CDR1 and CDR2 (germline): LNHDA, SQIVND (reference sequence). V dropped 1 base and J dropped 4 bases, with 10 bases sitting between them. CDR3: CASSIGEARYGYTF. Here the CDR3 DNA reads TGTGCCAGTAGTATAGGGGAGGCCCGCTATGGCTACACCTTC.

This chain uses TRBV7-2 with TRBJ1-1; D is unclear. The CDR3 sequence is 13 residues long. Between the trimmed V and J ends, which lost 2 bases and 2 bases, there was a span of 6 bases. CDR1 is SGHTA and CDR2 is FQGNSA in the germline V gene. CDR3 nucleotide sequence: TGTGCCAGCAGCTTACAAGCTAACACTGAAGCTTTCTTT. This gives the protein CASSLQANTEAFF.